These 22 T cell receptor beta chains originate from one sample sequenced in a study of T cells in Graves' hyperthyroidism and ophthalmopathy. TCR beta CDR3 region amplification was performed from RNA transcripts. First-round RT-PCR targeting the TCR CDR3 was performed with the HTBI primer set. TCRdb re-called the multiplex PCR reads with MiXCR, one entry per CDR3 protein. The sample gives 350,000 to 450,000 distinct CDR3 sequences, about an eighth of which show up once; 25% to 30% is in the top ten. The sequenced material came from blood. These receptor sequences come from a man in his fifties or sixties with Graves' ophthalmopathy.

This sequence joins TRBV24-1 and TRBJ2-7; D might be TRBD2 (7 bases). The germline V and J ends were trimmed by 2 bases and 6 bases, with 19 bases remaining between them. The CDR3 covers 16 residues. The V gene's germline CDR1 is KGHDR and CDR2 SFDVKD. The CDR3 DNA reads as TGTGCCACCAGTGATTACTCCAGGGCGGGGGCTCGCGAGCAGTACTTC. This gives the protein CATSDYSRAGAREQYF.

V usage is TRBV20-1 and J usage is TRBJ1-2, with TRBD1 as a possible D gene (5 bases). The germline V gene encodes CDR1 DFQATT and CDR2 SNEGSKA (reference sequence). The CDR3 consists of 16 residues. The ends were cut back, 1 base at V and 1 base at J, with 16 bases in the middle. In DNA, the CDR3 is TGCAGTGCTAGAGTTCTTCTGGCAGGGCTTAACTATGGCTACACCTTC. Translated: CSARVLLAGLNYGYTF.

The table lists this clonotype with a few counts. The chain uses TRBV10-3 and TRBJ2-1; TRBD2 matches at 7 bases. Unmatched junction bases numbered 1, after V lost 4 bases and J lost 4 bases. The CDR3 sequence is 13 residues long. CDR1 is ENHRY, CDR2 SYGVKD, per germline. CDR3 nucleotides: TGTGCCATCAGTGGGACTAGTTACAATGAGCAGTTCTTC. Translated, it gives CAISGTSYNEQFF.

This clonotype was picked up many times. The CDR3 is CASSWGRITYEQYF. The CDR3 DNA is TGTGCCAGCAGTTGGGGCAGGATTACCTACGAGCAGTACTTC. The chain employs TRBV28 and TRBJ2-7, with D possibly being TRBD1 (5 bases). The CDR3 runs to 14 residues. CDR1 and CDR2 from the germline V gene are MDHEN and SYDVKM. V lost 4 bases and J 2 bases, leaving 12 bases between the germline ends.

The genes are TRBV27 and TRBJ2-5; D uncertain. This CDR3 has 14 amino acids. Germline V lookup: CDR1 MNHEY, CDR2 SMNVEV (reference sequence). Between the trimmed V and J ends, which lost 6 bases and 1 base, there was a span of 12 bases. The CDR3 loop reads CASRSNYAQETQYF. The CDR3 bases are TGTGCCAGCAGATCTAACTATGCCCAAGAGACCCAGTACTTC.

The table lists this clonotype with many counts. The rearrangement links TRBV6-1 to TRBJ1-2; D not resolved. This CDR3 spans 15 amino acids. The germline V gene has CDR1 MNHNS and CDR2 SASEGT. The V end lost 1 base, the J end lost 3 bases, and 12 bases lay between the germline ends. DNA of the CDR3: TGTGCCAGCAGTGAAGTTTTCGAAGCCTACTATGGCTACACCTTC. Residues: CASSEVFEAYYGYTF.

Ten or more counts support this clonotype. The gene calls are TRBV5-1 and TRBJ2-1; 7 positions agree with TRBD2. Germline CDR1 is SGHRS and CDR2 is YFSETQ. This CDR3 is 14 amino acids long. Germline trimming cut 0 bases from V and 9 bases from J; bases unmatched to any gene: 6. The DNA for the CDR3 is TGCGCCAGCAGCTTGGCGGCGGGAGAAAGTGAGCAGTTCTTC. Its protein is CASSLAAGESEQFF.

This clonotype was seen ten or more times. The V call is TRBV6-1, the J call TRBJ2-1; 10 nucleotides match TRBD2. The CDR3 consists of 14 residues. J gave up 12 bases and V 5 bases, and 10 bases lay outside the gene matches. The V gene's germline CDR1 is MNHNS and CDR2 SASEGT. The CDR3 is CASSPESSGRVQFF. The CDR3 DNA reads as TGTGCCAGCAGTCCAGAATCTAGCGGGAGAGTGCAGTTCTTC.

This clonotype was found many times. This chain links TRBV30 with TRBJ2-4; unclear D gene. Germline V gene sequence: CDR1 GTSNPN, CDR2 SVGIG (reference sequence). Trimming removed 1 base at V and 6 bases at J, with 4 bases between. The CDR3 totals 11 residues. The CDR3, as DNA: TGTGCCTGGAGTGAGCTAAACATTCAGTACTTC. Translating gives CAWSELNIQYF.

Many counts were recorded for this clonotype. This chain links TRBV2 with TRBJ2-5; D unclear. The germline V gene has CDR1 SNHLY and CDR2 FYNNEI. CDR3 size: 14 residues. Trimming shortened V by 1 base and J by 4 bases, and 10 bases separated the two germline ends. The chain's CDR3 is CASSEGRLLETQYF. In DNA, the CDR3 is TGTGCCAGCAGTGAAGGTCGGCTACTAGAGACCCAGTACTTC.

This clonotype was found many times. The V and J genes are TRBV10-2 and TRBJ1-1; D remains ambiguous. V lost 1 base to trimming and J lost 1 base, with 7 bases between them. CDR3 length equals 14 residues. Germline V gene sequence: CDR1 WSHSY, CDR2 SAAADI. DNA of the CDR3: TGCGCCAGCAGTGAGTACGGGGAGAACACTGAAGCTTTCTTT. Translation: CASSEYGENTEAFF.

The chain has TRBV19 and TRBJ1-1; 7 bases match TRBD1. The germline gives CDR1 LNHDA, CDR2 SQIVND (reference sequence). Trimming at V came to 3 bases and at J to 6 bases, leaving 13 bases not matched to a gene. CDR3 length: 16 residues. The CDR3 DNA reads TGTGCCAGTAGTATGCATAAAGGGGGCCCAGGGTCTGAAGCTTTCTTT. The encoded protein is CASSMHKGGPGSEAFF. The complete variable domain, with remaining parts taken from reference TRBV19 and TRBJ1-1, reads DGGITQSPKYLFRKEGQNVTLSCEQNLNHDAMYWYRQDPGQGLRLIYYSQIVNDFQKGDIAEGYSVSREKKESFPLTVTSAQKNPTAFYLCASSMHKGGPGSEAFFGQGTRLTVV.

This clonotype was seen many times. The chain combines TRBV7-8 with TRBJ1-5; D uncertain. Germline CDR1 and CDR2: SGHVS and FQNEAQ. This CDR3 has 17 amino acids. The V end was cut by 1 base, the J end by 9 bases, with 22 bases between. The CDR3, as DNA: TGTGCCAGCAGCTTAGGACGGCAGACACACCCCGCGGGGCCCCAGCATTTT. This codes for CASSLGRQTHPAGPQHF.

This clonotype was detected many times. This chain's CDR3 is CSAPRPRDYTDTQYF. The CDR3 DNA is TGCAGTGCCCCCCGCCCTCGGGATTACACAGATACGCAGTATTTT. The V gene is TRBV20-1, the J gene TRBJ2-3, with D possibly matching TRBD2 (5 bases). Trimming shortened V by 6 bases and J by 2 bases, and 18 bases separated the two germline ends. Per the germline V gene, CDR1 is DFQATT and CDR2 is SNEGSKA (reference sequence). This CDR3 has 15 residues.

This clonotype was recorded at least ten times. The rearrangement uses TRBV2 and TRBJ2-2; D unresolved. With 3 bases removed from V and 5 bases from J, the gap between germline ends came to 7 bases. There are 13 residues in the CDR3. Germline CDR1 SNHLY, CDR2 FYNNEI. The CDR3 loop is CASSEIVTGELFF. The DNA of the CDR3 is TGTGCCAGCAGTGAGATAGTTACCGGGGAGCTGTTTTTT.

V gene TRBV24-1 combines with J gene TRBJ1-1; D remains unclear. V lost 7 bases to trimming and J lost 0 bases, with 8 bases between them. Germline lookup yields CDR1 KGHDR and CDR2 SFDVKD. The CDR3 sequence is 13 residues long. The CDR3 protein is CATRTRVNTEAFF. The DNA of the CDR3 is TGTGCCACCAGGACAAGGGTGAACACTGAAGCTTTCTTT.

The sample holds many counts of this clonotype. J is TRBJ2-7 and V is TRBV19; possibly TRBD2 for D (6 bases). Trimming took 3 bases from V and 3 from J, leaving 12 bases between them. The V gene's germline CDR1 is LNHDA and CDR2 SQIVND (reference sequence). CDR3 length: 14 residues. The CDR3 sequence is CASSIRRESYEQYF. The CDR3 region has the DNA TGTGCCAGTAGTATCCGACGGGAGAGCTACGAGCAGTACTTC.

This clonotype was observed a single time. A much larger clone lies a single base off, so this may be a read error. This sequence joins TRBV3-1 and TRBJ2-2; TRBD2 is a possible D gene (6 bases). The CDR3 runs to 15 residues. Germline CDR1 reads LGHDT; CDR2 reads YNNKEL (reference sequence). The DNA for the CDR3 is TGTGCCAGCAGCCTCCGACTACTCAATGCCGGGGGGCTGTTTTTT. Translating it yields CASSLRLLNAGGLFF.

This clonotype was detected many times. The CDR3 DNA sequence: TGCGCCAGCAGCCAAGACACCCCGACTAGGTCAGATACGCAGTATTTT. Translation gives CASSQDTPTRSDTQYF. V gene TRBV4-1 combines with J gene TRBJ2-3; weak D call: TRBD2 (6 bases). The CDR3 runs to 16 residues. CDR1 is MGHRA, CDR2 YSYEKL, per germline. Trimming cost V 0 bases and J 4 bases, with 14 bases left between them.

This clonotype was observed at least ten times. The chain links TRBV3-1 to TRBJ2-1; unclear D gene. Trimming removed 2 bases at V and 7 bases at J, with 15 bases between. The CDR3 is made up of 15 amino acids. The germline CDR1 and CDR2 sequences are LGHDT and YNNKEL (reference sequence). CDR3 in amino acids: CASSQFLGLRNEQFF. DNA for the CDR3: TGTGCCAGCAGCCAATTTCTGGGGTTGAGGAATGAGCAGTTCTTC.

This clonotype turned up a few times. This chain links TRBV24-1 with TRBJ2-5; TRBD1 agrees at 7 bases. CDR1 and CDR2 (germline): KGHDR, SFDVKD. The CDR3 totals 15 residues. V shed 5 bases, J shed 1 base, and the junction held 6 bases outside the gene matches. CDR3 nucleotide sequence: TGTGCCACCAGTGGGACAGGCTCTTTCCAAGAGACCCAGTACTTC. As protein: CATSGTGSFQETQYF.

This clonotype was observed at least ten times. This chain joins TRBV11-2 and TRBJ1-2; D not resolved. Germline V lookup: CDR1 SGHAT, CDR2 FQNNGV. V shed 0 bases and J shed 4 bases, with 15 bases lying between them. This CDR3 is built from 16 residues. CDR3 nucleotide sequence: TGTGCCAGCAGCTTAGACCGGGCCAGCCACCTCTATGGCTACACCTTC. This gives the protein CASSLDRASHLYGYTF.